The following is a T cell receptor (beta chain) sequence with its context. Its antigen is currently unknown. This entry is derived from a study of cytomegalovirus exposure and HLA in healthy donors. Study-wide results and caveats: A previous analysis found most TCR beta V segments productive roughly 90% or roughly 30% of the time.

The PCR was carried out with 60 Vbeta primers and 13 Jbeta primers. Some clones are missing from TCRdb's copy, which holds only in-frame ones; the method was immunoSEQ multiplex PCR. Of under 150,000 clones in the sample, around 84% were seen once. Trimming left V 4 bases short and J 0 bases short, with 11 bases between. This CDR3 comprises 15 residues. CDR1 and CDR2 from the germline V gene are SGHRS and YFSETQ. The chain is built from TRBV5-1 and TRBJ2-1; a possible D gene is TRBD1 (5 bases). The sequenced material came from PBMCs. The clonotype originates from a man aged 50-60 years in good health and CMV-seronegative. The CDR3 DNA follows: TGCGCCAGCAGCCCTGACAGCCGCTCCTACAATGAGCAGTTCTTC. It encodes CASSPDSRSYNEQFF.